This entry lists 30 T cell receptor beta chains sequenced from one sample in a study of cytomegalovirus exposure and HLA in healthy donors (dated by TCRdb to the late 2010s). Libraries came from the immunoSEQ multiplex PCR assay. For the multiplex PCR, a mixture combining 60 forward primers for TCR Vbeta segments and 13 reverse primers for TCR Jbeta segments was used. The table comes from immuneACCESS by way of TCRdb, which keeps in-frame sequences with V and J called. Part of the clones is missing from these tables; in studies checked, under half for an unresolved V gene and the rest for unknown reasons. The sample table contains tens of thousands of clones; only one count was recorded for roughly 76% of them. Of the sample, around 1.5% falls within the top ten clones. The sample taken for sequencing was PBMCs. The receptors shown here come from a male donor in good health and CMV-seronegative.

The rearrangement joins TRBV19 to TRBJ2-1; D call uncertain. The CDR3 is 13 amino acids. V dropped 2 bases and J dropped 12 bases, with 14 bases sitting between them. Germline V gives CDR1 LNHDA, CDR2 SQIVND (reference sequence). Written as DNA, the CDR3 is TGTGCCAGTAGTATACGCGTGACGGGTTGGCAGTTCTTC. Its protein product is CASSIRVTGWQFF.

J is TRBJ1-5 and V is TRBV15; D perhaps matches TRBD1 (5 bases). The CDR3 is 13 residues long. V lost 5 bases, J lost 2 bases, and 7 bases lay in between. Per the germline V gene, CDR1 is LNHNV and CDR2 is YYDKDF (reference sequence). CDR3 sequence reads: CATSQGGNQPQHF. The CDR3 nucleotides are TGTGCCACCAGCCAGGGTGGCAATCAGCCCCAGCATTTT.

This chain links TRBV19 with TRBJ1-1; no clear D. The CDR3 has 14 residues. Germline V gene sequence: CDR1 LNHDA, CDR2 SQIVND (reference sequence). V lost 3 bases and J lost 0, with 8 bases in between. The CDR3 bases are TGTGCCAGTAGTATTCCCGGGATGAACACTGAAGCTTTCTTT. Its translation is CASSIPGMNTEAFF.

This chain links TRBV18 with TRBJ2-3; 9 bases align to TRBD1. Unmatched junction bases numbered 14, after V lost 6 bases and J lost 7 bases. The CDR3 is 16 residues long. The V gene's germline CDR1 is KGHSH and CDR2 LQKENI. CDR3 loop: CASSQGAQDRGHTQYF. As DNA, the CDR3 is TGTGCCAGCTCGCAGGGAGCCCAGGACAGGGGCCATACGCAGTATTTT.

CDR3 nucleotides: TGCGCCAGCAGCATCACAGGGTCAGATACGCAGTATTTT. It yields the protein CASSITGSDTQYF. The chain is built from TRBV5-1 and TRBJ2-3, with D possibly matching TRBD1 (6 bases). CDR3 length equals 13 residues. From germline, CDR1 is SGHRS and CDR2 YFSETQ. V gave up 4 bases and J gave up 4 bases, with 10 bases separating them.

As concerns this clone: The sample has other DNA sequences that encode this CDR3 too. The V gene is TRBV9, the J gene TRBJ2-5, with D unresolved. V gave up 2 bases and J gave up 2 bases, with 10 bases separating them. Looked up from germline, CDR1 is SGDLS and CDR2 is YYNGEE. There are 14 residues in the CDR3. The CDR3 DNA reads TGTGCCAGCAGCGTGTCGACACGGCAAGAGACCCAGTACTTC. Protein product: CASSVSTRQETQYF.

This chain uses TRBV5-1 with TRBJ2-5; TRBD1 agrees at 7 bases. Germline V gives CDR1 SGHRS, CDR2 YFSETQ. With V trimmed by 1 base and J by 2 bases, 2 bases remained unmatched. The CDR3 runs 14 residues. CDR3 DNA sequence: TGCGCCAGCAGCTTGAGGGGACAGCAAGAGACCCAGTACTTC. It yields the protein CASSLRGQQETQYF.

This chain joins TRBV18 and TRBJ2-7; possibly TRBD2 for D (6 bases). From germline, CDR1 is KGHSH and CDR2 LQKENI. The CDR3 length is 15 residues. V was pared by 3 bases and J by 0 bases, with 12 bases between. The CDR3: CASSPNRGSSYEQYF. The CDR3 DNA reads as TGTGCCAGCTCACCTAACCGGGGGTCCTCCTACGAGCAGTACTTC. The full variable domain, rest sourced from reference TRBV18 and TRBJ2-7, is NAGVMQNPRHLVRRRGQEARLRCSPMKGHSHVYWYRQLPEEGLKFMVYLQKENIIDESGMPKERFSAEFPKEGPSILRIQQVVRGDSAAYFCASSPNRGSSYEQYFGPGTRLTVT.

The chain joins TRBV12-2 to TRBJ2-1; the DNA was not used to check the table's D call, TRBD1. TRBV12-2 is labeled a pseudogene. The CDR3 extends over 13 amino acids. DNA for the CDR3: TGTGCAAGTCGCTTACAGGGCTACAATGAGCAGTTCTTC. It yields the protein CASRLQGYNEQFF.

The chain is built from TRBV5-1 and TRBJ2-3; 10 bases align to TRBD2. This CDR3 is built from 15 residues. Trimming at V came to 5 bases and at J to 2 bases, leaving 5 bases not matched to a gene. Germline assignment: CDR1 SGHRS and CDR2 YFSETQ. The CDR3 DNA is TGCGCCAGCAGTCGGACTAGCGGAACCACAGATACGCAGTATTTT. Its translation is CASSRTSGTTDTQYF.

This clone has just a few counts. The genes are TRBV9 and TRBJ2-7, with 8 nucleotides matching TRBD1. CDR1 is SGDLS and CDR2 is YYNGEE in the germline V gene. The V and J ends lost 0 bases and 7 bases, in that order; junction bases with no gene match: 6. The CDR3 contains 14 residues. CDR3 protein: CASSVGQGAQEQYF. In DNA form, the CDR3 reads TGTGCCAGCAGCGTAGGCCAGGGGGCGCAAGAGCAGTACTTC.

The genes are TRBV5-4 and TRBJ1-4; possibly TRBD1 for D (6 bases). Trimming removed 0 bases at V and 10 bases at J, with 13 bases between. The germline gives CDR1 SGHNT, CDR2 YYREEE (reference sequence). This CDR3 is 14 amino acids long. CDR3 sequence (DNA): TGTGCCAGCAGCTTGGACAGGGTAGAAGGAAAACTGTTTTTT. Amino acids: CASSLDRVEGKLFF.

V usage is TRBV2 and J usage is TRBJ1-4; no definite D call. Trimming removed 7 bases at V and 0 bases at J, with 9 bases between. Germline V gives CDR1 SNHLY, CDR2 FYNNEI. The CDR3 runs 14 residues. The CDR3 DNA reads TGTGCCAGCACGTGGCGGTCAACTAATGAAAAACTGTTTTTT. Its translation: CASTWRSTNEKLFF.

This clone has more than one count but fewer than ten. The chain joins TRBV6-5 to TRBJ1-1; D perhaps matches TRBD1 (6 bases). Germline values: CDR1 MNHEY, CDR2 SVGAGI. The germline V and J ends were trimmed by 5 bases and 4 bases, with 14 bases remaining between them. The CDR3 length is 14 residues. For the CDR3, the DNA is TGTGCCAGCAGTAACCACAGGGTCGGCACTGAAGCTTTCTTT. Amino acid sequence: CASSNHRVGTEAFF.

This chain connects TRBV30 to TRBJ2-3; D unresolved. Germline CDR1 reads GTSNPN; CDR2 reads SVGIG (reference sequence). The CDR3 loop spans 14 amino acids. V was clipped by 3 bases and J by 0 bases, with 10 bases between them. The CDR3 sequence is CAWSPGFSTDTQYF. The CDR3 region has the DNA TGTGCCTGGAGCCCAGGTTTTAGCACAGATACGCAGTATTTT.

CDR3 protein: CASRREAGANVLTF. CDR3 coding DNA: TGTGCCAGCAGACGGGAAGCTGGGGCCAACGTCCTGACTTTC. This chain uses TRBV7-2 with TRBJ2-6; D is possibly TRBD2 (5 bases). V was clipped by 6 bases and J by 2 bases, with 8 bases between them. The CDR3 extends over 14 amino acids. CDR1 and CDR2 (germline): SGHTA, FQGNSA. Looking up the rest from reference TRBV7-2 and TRBJ2-6 gives the full variable domain: GAGVSQSPSNKVTEKGKDVELRCDPISGHTALYWYRQSLGQGLEFLIYFQGNSAPDKSGLPSDRFSAERTGGSVSTLTIQRTQQEDSAVYLCASRREAGANVLTFGAGSRLTVL.

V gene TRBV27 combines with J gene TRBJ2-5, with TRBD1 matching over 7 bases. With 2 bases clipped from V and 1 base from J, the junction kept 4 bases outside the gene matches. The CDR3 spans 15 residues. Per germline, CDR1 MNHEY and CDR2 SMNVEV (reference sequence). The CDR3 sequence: CASSLRGRFQETQYF. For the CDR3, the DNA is TGTGCCAGCAGTTTAAGGGGGCGGTTCCAAGAGACCCAGTACTTC.

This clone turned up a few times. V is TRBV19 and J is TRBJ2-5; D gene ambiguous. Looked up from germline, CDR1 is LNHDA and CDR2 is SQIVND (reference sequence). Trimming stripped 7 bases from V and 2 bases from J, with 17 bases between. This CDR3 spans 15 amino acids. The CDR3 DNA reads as TGTGCCAGTACATTTTCAGGATATGATCAAGAGACCCAGTACTTC. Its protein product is CASTFSGYDQETQYF.

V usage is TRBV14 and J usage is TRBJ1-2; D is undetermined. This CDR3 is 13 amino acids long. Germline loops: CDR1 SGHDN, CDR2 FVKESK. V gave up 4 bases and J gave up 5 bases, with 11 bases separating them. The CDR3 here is CASSLSRRYGYTF. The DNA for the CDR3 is TGTGCCAGCAGCCTGAGCAGGAGGTATGGCTACACCTTC.

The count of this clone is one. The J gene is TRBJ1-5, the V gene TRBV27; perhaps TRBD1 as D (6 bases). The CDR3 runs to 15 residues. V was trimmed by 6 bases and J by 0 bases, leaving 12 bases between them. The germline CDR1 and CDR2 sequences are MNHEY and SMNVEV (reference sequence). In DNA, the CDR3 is TGTGCCAGCAGCCCAACAGGGAATAGCAATCAGCCCCAGCATTTT. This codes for CASSPTGNSNQPQHF.

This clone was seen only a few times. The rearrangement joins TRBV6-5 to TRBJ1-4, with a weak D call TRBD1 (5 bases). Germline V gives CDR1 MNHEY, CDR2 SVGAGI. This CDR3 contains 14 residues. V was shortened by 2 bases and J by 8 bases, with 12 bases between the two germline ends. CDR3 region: CASSYDSAREKLFF. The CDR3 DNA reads TGTGCCAGCAGTTACGACAGCGCCCGGGAAAAACTGTTTTTT.

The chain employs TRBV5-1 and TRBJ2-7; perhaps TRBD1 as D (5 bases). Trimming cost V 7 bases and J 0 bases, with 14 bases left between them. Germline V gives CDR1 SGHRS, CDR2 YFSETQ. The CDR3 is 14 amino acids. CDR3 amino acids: CASRITTVSYEQYF. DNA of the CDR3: TGCGCCAGCCGCATCACGACAGTCTCCTACGAGCAGTACTTC.

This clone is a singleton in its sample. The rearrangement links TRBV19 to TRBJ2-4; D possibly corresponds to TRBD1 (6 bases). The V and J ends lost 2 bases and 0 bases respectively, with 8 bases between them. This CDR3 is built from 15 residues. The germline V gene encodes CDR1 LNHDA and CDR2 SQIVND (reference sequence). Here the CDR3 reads CASSIPTGAKNIQYF. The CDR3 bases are TGTGCCAGTAGTATACCGACAGGAGCCAAAAACATTCAGTACTTC.

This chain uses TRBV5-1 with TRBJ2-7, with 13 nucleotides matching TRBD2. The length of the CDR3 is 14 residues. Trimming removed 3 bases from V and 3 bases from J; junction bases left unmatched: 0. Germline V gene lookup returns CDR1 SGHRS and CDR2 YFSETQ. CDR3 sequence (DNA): TGCGCCAGCAGCTGGACTAGCGGGAGCTACGAGCAGTACTTC. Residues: CASSWTSGSYEQYF.

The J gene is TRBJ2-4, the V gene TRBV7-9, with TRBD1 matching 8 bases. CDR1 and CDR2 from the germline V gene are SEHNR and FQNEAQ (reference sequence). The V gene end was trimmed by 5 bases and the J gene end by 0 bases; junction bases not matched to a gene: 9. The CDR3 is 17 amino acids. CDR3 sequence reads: CASSPGQGSGAKNIQYF. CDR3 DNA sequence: TGTGCCAGCAGCCCCGGACAGGGATCGGGAGCCAAAAACATTCAGTACTTC. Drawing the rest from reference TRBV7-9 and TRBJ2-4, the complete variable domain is DTGVSQNPRHKITKRGQNVTFRCDPISEHNRLYWYRQTLGQGPEFLTYFQNEAQLEKSRLLSDRFSAERPKGSFSTLEIQRTEQGDSAMYLCASSPGQGSGAKNIQYFGAGTRLSVL.

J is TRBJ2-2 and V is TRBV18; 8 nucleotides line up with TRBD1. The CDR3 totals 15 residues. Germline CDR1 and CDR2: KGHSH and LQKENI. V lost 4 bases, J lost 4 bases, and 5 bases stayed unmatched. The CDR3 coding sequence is TGTGCCAGCTCACTCGGACAGGGTGGCACCGGGGAGCTGTTTTTT. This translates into CASSLGQGGTGELFF.

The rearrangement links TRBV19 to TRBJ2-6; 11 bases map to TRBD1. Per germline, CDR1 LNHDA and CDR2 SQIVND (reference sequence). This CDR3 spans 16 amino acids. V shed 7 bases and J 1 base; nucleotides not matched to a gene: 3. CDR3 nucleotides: TGTGCCAGTACTCGGGACAGGGGGTCTGGGGCCAACGTCCTGACTTTC. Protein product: CASTRDRGSGANVLTF.

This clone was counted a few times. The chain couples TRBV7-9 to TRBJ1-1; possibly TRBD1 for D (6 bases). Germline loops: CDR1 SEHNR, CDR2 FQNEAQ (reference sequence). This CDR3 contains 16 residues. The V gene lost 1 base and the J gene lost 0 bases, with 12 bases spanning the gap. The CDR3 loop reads CASSLGETGLNTEAFF. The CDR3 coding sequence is TGTGCCAGCAGCTTAGGGGAGACAGGCTTGAACACTGAAGCTTTCTTT.

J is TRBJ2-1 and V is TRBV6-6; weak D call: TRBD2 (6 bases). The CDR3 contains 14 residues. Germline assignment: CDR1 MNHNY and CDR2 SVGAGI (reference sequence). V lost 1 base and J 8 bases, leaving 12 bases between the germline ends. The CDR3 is CASSYYRTGDEQFF. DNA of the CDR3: TGTGCCAGCAGTTACTATCGCACGGGGGATGAGCAGTTCTTC.

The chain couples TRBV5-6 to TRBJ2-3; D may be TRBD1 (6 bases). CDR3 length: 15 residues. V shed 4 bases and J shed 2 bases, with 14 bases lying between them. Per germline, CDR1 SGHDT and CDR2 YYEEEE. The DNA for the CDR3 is TGTGCCAGCAGCGAAAGGACAGAATACACAGATACGCAGTATTTT. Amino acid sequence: CASSERTEYTDTQYF.